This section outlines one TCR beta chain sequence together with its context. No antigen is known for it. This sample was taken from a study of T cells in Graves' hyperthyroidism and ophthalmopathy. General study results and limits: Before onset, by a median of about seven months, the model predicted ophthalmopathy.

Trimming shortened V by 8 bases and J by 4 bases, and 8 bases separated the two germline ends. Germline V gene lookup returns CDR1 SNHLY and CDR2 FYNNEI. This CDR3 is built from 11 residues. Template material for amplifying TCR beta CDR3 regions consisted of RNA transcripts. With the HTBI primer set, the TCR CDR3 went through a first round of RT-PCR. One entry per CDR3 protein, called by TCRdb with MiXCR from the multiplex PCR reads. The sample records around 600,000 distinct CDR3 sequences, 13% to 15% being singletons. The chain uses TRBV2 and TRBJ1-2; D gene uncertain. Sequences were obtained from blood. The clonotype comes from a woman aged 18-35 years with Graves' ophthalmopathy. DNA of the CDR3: TGTGCCAGCCGGGCGACCTATGGCTACACCTTC. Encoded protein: CASRATYGYTF.